This is a list of T cell receptor beta chains from one sample in a study of beta chain features in type 1 diabetes. Assay: immunoSEQ multiplex PCR; the TCRdb copy retains only in-frame clones and omits some. The sample shows under 400,000 clones, 15% to 20% of them seen only once. Sequenced input: naive CD4+ T cells from blood. Every receptor here comes from a woman between 18 and 29 years old in good health. The CDR3 runs from the conserved cysteine through the conserved F or W. A D gene is named only where the DNA matches it firmly. For some rows the clone size is stated as once, few or many, or as a class when expanded; others skip it.

TRBJ2-5,TRBV9,few,TRBD2,CASSAASGSETQYF,TGTGCCAGCAGCGCGGCTAGCGGGTCGGAGACCCAGTACTTC
TRBJ2-7,TRBV4-1,few,TRBD2,CASSQVLWRETYEQYF,TGCGCCAGCAGCCAAGTTCTCTGGCGGGAGACCTACGAGCAGTACTTC
TRBJ2-3,TRBV27,-,-,CASSLSPWHTQYF,TGTGCCAGCAGTTTATCCCCTTGGCATACGCAGTATTTT
TRBJ2-2,TRBV27,few,TRBD2,CASSATLGLAGISNTGELFF,TGTGCCAGCAGTGCAACCTTAGGACTAGCGGGGATATCGAACACCGGGGAGCTGTTTTTT
TRBJ2-7,TRBV18,-,-,CASSPKTQSYEQYF,TGTGCCAGCTCACCGAAGACACAGTCCTACGAGCAGTACTTC
TRBJ2-5,TRBV9,-,TRBD1,CASSALTGGRETQYF,TGTGCCAGCAGCGCCTTGACAGGGGGCAGAGAGACCCAGTACTTC
TRBJ1-1,TRBV7-2,few,TRBD1,CASSRGQGISTEAFF,TGTGCCAGCAGCCGGGGACAGGGGATATCCACTGAAGCTTTCTTT
TRBJ2-5,TRBV30,-,-,CAWSWQGQETQYF,TGTGCCTGGAGTTGGCAGGGCCAAGAGACCCAGTACTTC
TRBJ1-1,TRBV18,-,-,CASSPPLPGEGTEAFF,TGTGCCAGCTCACCCCCACTCCCCGGGGAGGGAACTGAAGCTTTCTTT
TRBJ2-3,TRBV5-4,-,-,CASSLLVAGGQYF,TGTGCCAGCAGCTTGTTAGTAGCCGGGGGGCAGTATTTT
TRBJ1-4,TRBV4-1,-,-,CASSQDPTGSAAANEKLFF,TGCGCCAGCAGCCAAGACCCCACAGGGAGTGCGGCGGCTAATGAAAAACTGTTTTTT
TRBJ2-3,TRBV30,few,-,CAWREIRGGSTDTQYF,TGTGCCTGGAGGGAGATACGGGGAGGTTCCACAGATACGCAGTATTTT
TRBJ2-7,TRBV29-1,few,TRBD1,CSVPLGYGTGPLFNYEQYF,TGCAGCGTTCCCCTGGGGTATGGGACAGGGCCCTTATTCAACTACGAGCAGTACTTC
TRBJ2-3,TRBV30,-,TRBD1,CAWSVRTGTDTQYF,TGTGCCTGGAGTGTACGGACAGGGACAGATACGCAGTATTTT
TRBJ2-1,TRBV5-4,-,-,CASSLVSDNEQFF,TGTGCCAGCAGCTTGGTTTCGGACAATGAGCAGTTCTTC
TRBJ1-1,TRBV29-1,-,-,CSVEERQGIPEAFF,TGCAGCGTTGAAGAACGGCAGGGTATACCTGAAGCTTTCTTT
TRBJ2-3,TRBV5-1,few,-,CASSLAAGRLTDTQYF,TGCGCCAGCAGCTTGGCGGCAGGTCGCCTCACAGATACGCAGTATTTT
TRBJ2-7,TRBV27,few,TRBD1,CASSFRPDRSIPYF,TGTGCCAGCAGCTTTCGCCCGGACAGGTCTATCCCGTACTTC
TRBJ1-1,TRBV13,-,TRBD1,CASSPQGDTEAFF,TGTGCCAGCAGCCCTCAGGGGGACACTGAAGCTTTCTTT
TRBJ2-3,TRBV5-1,few,TRBD2,CASSLVTSGRTDTQYF,TGCGCCAGCAGCTTGGTTACTAGCGGTCGCACAGATACGCAGTATTTT
TRBJ2-7,TRBV11-1,few,-,CASSWRGGREAEQYF,TGTGCCAGCAGCTGGAGGGGCGGCAGGGAGGCCGAGCAGTACTTC
TRBJ1-1,TRBV18,-,TRBD1,CASSRTGGTEAFF,TGTGCCAGCTCTCGGACAGGAGGGACTGAAGCTTTCTTT
TRBJ2-5,TRBV6-6,-,-,CASNTGNQETQYF,TGTGCCAGCAACACCGGGAACCAAGAGACCCAGTACTTC
TRBJ2-5,TRBV21-1,-,-,CASSNRQAGQETQYF,TGTGCCAGCAGCAACCGACAGGCCGGGCAAGAGACCCAGTACTTC
TRBJ2-7,TRBV19,few,TRBD1,CASSAPGQGDEQYF,TGTGCCAGTAGTGCTCCGGGACAGGGTGACGAGCAGTACTTC
TRBJ2-1,TRBV6-6,few,TRBD2,CASSFGGINEQFF,TGTGCCAGCAGCTTCGGGGGGATCAATGAGCAGTTCTTC
TRBJ2-3,TRBV19,-,TRBD2,CASSRAGVADTQYF,TGTGCCAGTAGTAGAGCGGGGGTGGCAGATACGCAGTATTTT
TRBJ1-1,TRBV28,-,-,CASSPGMNTEAFF,TGTGCCAGCAGTCCGGGGATGAACACTGAAGCTTTCTTT
TRBJ1-1,TRBV18,once,-,CASSPGGMNTEAFF,TGTGCCAGCTCACCCGGGGGAATGAACACTGAAGCTTTCTTT
TRBJ2-3,TRBV9,few,-,CASSVGLHTDTQYF,TGTGCCAGCAGCGTGGGACTTCACACAGATACGCAGTATTTT
TRBJ1-3,TRBV7-2,few,-,CASSSSGGPGNTIYF,TGTGCCAGCAGCTCCTCAGGAGGACCTGGAAACACCATATATTTT
TRBJ2-7,TRBV7-3,-,TRBD1,CASSLLPGQPYEQYF,TGTGCCAGCAGCTTACTCCCGGGACAGCCCTACGAGCAGTACTTC
TRBJ2-7,TRBV5-1,-,-,CASSLEGVPRREQYF,TGCGCCAGCAGCTTGGAGGGCGTACCCAGGAGGGAGCAGTACTTC
TRBJ2-3,TRBV4-3,few,TRBD2,CASSQGYGLAGTDTQYF,TGCGCCAGCAGCCAAGGATATGGACTAGCGGGGACAGATACGCAGTATTTT
TRBJ2-7,TRBV6-5,-,-,CASSYSGPGAYEQYF,TGTGCCAGCAGTTACTCGGGACCGGGGGCCTACGAGCAGTACTTC
TRBJ2-4,TRBV25-1,-,-,CASGQAPQNIQYF,TGTGCCAGCGGTCAGGCCCCCCAAAACATTCAGTACTTC
TRBJ2-3,TRBV6-6,-,-,CASSPRGGITDTQYF,TGTGCCAGCAGTCCAAGGGGGGGAATCACAGATACGCAGTATTTT
TRBJ2-3,TRBV5-1,few,TRBD2,CASSLGLAGARDTQYF,TGCGCCAGCAGCCTCGGACTAGCGGGCGCCCGAGATACGCAGTATTTT
TRBJ2-2,TRBV11-1,-,TRBD2,CASSLYAGGTGELFF,TGTGCCAGCAGCTTATACGCGGGAGGGACCGGGGAGCTGTTTTTT
TRBJ1-2,TRBV7-3,-,TRBD1,CASSLNYQGDGYTF,TGTGCCAGCAGCTTAAATTACCAGGGGGATGGCTACACCTTC
TRBJ1-1,TRBV2,-,-,CASSVRGTEAFF,TGTGCCAGCAGTGTCCGGGGAACTGAAGCTTTCTTT
TRBJ2-1,TRBV18,-,TRBD2,CASSPFPGGYNEQFF,TGTGCCAGCTCACCCTTTCCGGGGGGGTACAATGAGCAGTTCTTC
TRBJ1-2,TRBV4-1,few,TRBD1,CASSQADRGYGYTF,TGCGCCAGCAGCCAAGCGGACAGGGGCTATGGCTACACCTTC